The next 2 T cell receptor beta chains were all read from a single sample in a study of blood T cell repertoires in COVID-19. The repertoire was sequenced with immunoSEQ multiplex PCR; TCRdb's copy has only in-frame clones and lacks some. The sample carries roughly 150,000 clones, 86% recorded once. Sequencing was done on a sample of peripheral blood. These receptor sequences come from a woman in her 70s with acute or convalescent COVID-19.

V is TRBV3-1 (or the pseudogene TRBV3-2) and J is TRBJ1-5; D remains unclear. The CDR3 contains 22 residues. V was trimmed by 0 bases and J by 0 bases, leaving 27 bases between them. CDR1 LGHDT and CDR2 YNNKEL come from the germline V gene (reference sequence). The CDR3 is CASSQDFSLQNHFPVSNQPQHF. The CDR3 nucleotides are TGTGCCAGCAGCCAAGATTTCTCCCTACAGAACCACTTCCCGGTTAGCAATCAGCCCCAGCATTTT.

J is TRBJ2-1 and V is TRBV4-3, with 8 nucleotides matching TRBD1. The CDR3 spans 15 residues. V lost 3 bases, J lost 6 bases, and 7 bases stayed unmatched. Germline CDR1 LGHNA, CDR2 YSLEER. Written as DNA, the CDR3 is TGCGCCAGCAGCCACGTGGACAGGGAAATCAATGAGCAGTTCTTC. It codes for CASSHVDREINEQFF.